The T cell receptor (beta chain) under discussion was sequenced for a study of blood T cell repertoires in COVID-19. Germline-derived CDR1 and CDR2 are MNHEY and SVGAGI. This CDR3 is 14 amino acids long. The V and J ends lost 2 bases and 8 bases respectively, with 15 bases between them. Authors' data handling: By means of reference gene primer amplification, nucleated cell counts were estimated. Libraries were prepared by immunoSEQ multiplex PCR; TCRdb keeps only in-frame clonotypes and omits some of them. V and J calls and clone size follow that table, whereas D and trimming were derived from the DNA. The sample has over 200,000 clones, 70% to 85% seen once; the top ten hold 7.8%. This clone was counted a few times.

This sequence was found in a woman older than 75 with COVID-19, enrolled during active disease. What was sequenced was peripheral blood. The chain links TRBV6-5 to TRBJ1-2, with a possible D match to TRBD1 (5 bases). DNA for the CDR3: TGTGCCAGCAGTTACCGGGGGGTGGGGTACGGCTACACCTTC. Encoded protein: CASSYRGVGYGYTF.